The 13 T cell receptor beta chains below all came from one sample that was sequenced in a study of shared clonotypes between healthy human individuals. Data came from immunoSEQ multiplex PCR; TCRdb stores just in-frame clones and leaves some out. The sample has roughly 1,100,000 clones; under 80% are singletons. The specimen was memory CD4+ T cells sorted from blood. Documented subset: CD45RA-negative fraction. The receptors stem from a man younger than 35 in good health.

This clone has a single count. The gene calls are TRBV18 and TRBJ2-7, with 13 bases fitting TRBD2. The ends lost 2 bases at V and 5 bases at J; junction bases unmatched: 3. The CDR3 extends over 15 amino acids. Germline-derived CDR1 and CDR2 are KGHSH and LQKENI. The chain's CDR3 is CASSPKLAGGDEQYF. CDR3 nucleotides: TGTGCCAGCTCACCAAAACTAGCGGGAGGGGACGAGCAGTACTTC.

This clone was found a few times. At the DNA level, this CDR3 is encoded by other sequences in the same sample as well. CDR3 nucleotide sequence: TGTGCCAGCAGCGTAGATCCGGGGATGAACACTGAAGCTTTCTTT. Translated, it gives CASSVDPGMNTEAFF. The chain uses TRBV9 and TRBJ1-1; unclear D gene. The CDR3 consists of 15 residues. With 0 bases removed from V and 0 bases from J, the gap between germline ends came to 9 bases. CDR1 is SGDLS, CDR2 YYNGEE, per germline.

V is TRBV11-3 and J is TRBJ2-1; tentative D call: TRBD1 (5 bases). V shed 5 bases and J shed 4 bases, with 15 bases lying between them. The CDR3 loop spans 15 amino acids. The germline CDR1 and CDR2 sequences are SGHNT and YENEEA. The CDR3 loop reads CASSRNSQGYNEQFF. CDR3 sequence (DNA): TGTGCCAGCAGCCGAAACTCCCAGGGATACAATGAGCAGTTCTTC.

This chain connects TRBV9 to TRBJ1-4; D possibly corresponds to TRBD1 (5 bases). Germline assignment: CDR1 SGDLS and CDR2 YYNGEE. Trimming removed 3 bases from V and 7 bases from J, with 19 bases in between. The CDR3 consists of 16 residues. CDR3 protein: CASSEGSGGSSEKLFF. CDR3 DNA sequence: TGTGCCAGCAGCGAGGGGAGTGGGGGTTCTAGTGAAAAACTGTTTTTT.

This clone has just one count. The chain carries TRBV6-1 and TRBJ2-5, with no clear D. The ends were cut back, 8 bases at V and 5 bases at J, with 18 bases in the middle. The CDR3 has 14 residues. CDR1 and CDR2 from the germline V gene are MNHNS and SASEGT. The CDR3 DNA is TGTGCCAGCGAAACAGCCCCCGATAGGGAGACCCAGTACTTC. It codes for CASETAPDRETQYF.

This sequence joins TRBV19 and TRBJ2-2; D gene uncertain. The CDR3 runs 14 residues. V lost 6 bases and J lost 4, with 12 bases in between. CDR1 and CDR2 from the germline V gene are LNHDA and SQIVND (reference sequence). CDR3 protein: CASSPGPFTGELFF. The CDR3 DNA reads as TGTGCCAGTAGCCCCGGACCGTTCACCGGGGAGCTGTTTTTT.

The rearrangement links TRBV25-1 to TRBJ2-3; D ambiguous. Per germline, CDR1 MGHDK and CDR2 SYGVNS. Trimming shortened V by 4 bases and J by 3 bases, and 14 bases separated the two germline ends. This CDR3 has 15 residues. This chain's CDR3 is CASSAMIGQTDTQYF. CDR3 nucleotides: TGTGCCAGCAGTGCCATGATTGGGCAGACAGATACGCAGTATTTT.

The rearrangement joins TRBV15 to TRBJ1-2, with TRBD1 as a possible D gene (5 bases). There are 14 residues in the CDR3. Germline CDR1 and CDR2: LNHNV and YYDKDF (reference sequence). V was cut by 0 bases and J by 2 bases, with 7 bases left in between. CDR3 nucleotide sequence: TGTGCCACCAGCAGAGACTGGGGGAACTATGGCTACACCTTC. Translated, it gives CATSRDWGNYGYTF.

This rearrangement joins TRBV9 to TRBJ2-5; 8 bases line up with TRBD2. With 4 bases clipped from V and 5 bases from J, the junction kept 10 bases outside the gene matches. Germline V gives CDR1 SGDLS, CDR2 YYNGEE. The CDR3 is 15 amino acids. The CDR3 DNA sequence: TGTGCCAGCAGCCCCACGGGGGGGGCTTGGGAGACCCAGTACTTC. Protein product: CASSPTGGAWETQYF. Using reference TRBV9 and TRBJ2-5 for the parts outside the CDR3, the full variable domain is DSGVTQTPKHLITATGQRVTLRCSPRSGDLSVYWYQQSLDQGLQFLIQYYNGEERAKGNILERFSAQQFPDLHSELNLSSLELGDSALYFCASSPTGGAWETQYFGPGTRLLVL.

The chain recombines TRBV7-2 with TRBJ1-2, with TRBD1 matching 9 bases. The junction had 4 bases not matched to a gene; V was cut back by 1 base and J by 7 bases. CDR1 and CDR2 from the germline V gene are SGHTA and FQGNSA. There are 14 residues in the CDR3. CDR3 region: CASSLGTGAFGYTF. The DNA of the CDR3 is TGTGCCAGCAGCTTAGGGACAGGGGCCTTTGGCTACACCTTC.

The chain couples TRBV4-1 to TRBJ2-7; TRBD2 matches 9 bases. Per germline, CDR1 MGHRA and CDR2 YSYEKL. This CDR3 is built from 16 residues. V shed 5 bases, J shed 6 bases, and the junction held 14 bases outside the gene matches. CDR3 amino acids: CASSSRGGGRAGEQYF. The CDR3 DNA is TGCGCCAGCAGCTCAAGAGGTGGCGGGAGGGCTGGCGAGCAGTACTTC.

Concerning this clone: Other DNA sequences within the sample encode an identical CDR3. J is TRBJ2-7 and V is TRBV7-2; D assignment may be TRBD1 or TRBD2 (5 bases each). This CDR3 is 13 amino acids long. Germline V lookup: CDR1 SGHTA, CDR2 FQGNSA. V shed 2 bases and J shed 3 bases, with 8 bases lying between them. This CDR3 reads CASSLRGGYEQYF. In DNA, the CDR3 is TGTGCCAGCAGCTTACGTGGGGGCTACGAGCAGTACTTC.

This clone was observed a few times. The chain links TRBV2 to TRBJ2-7; 9 bases fit TRBD1. From germline, CDR1 is SNHLY and CDR2 FYNNEI. J was trimmed by 0 bases and V by 6 bases; bases with no gene match: 6. The CDR3 contains 15 residues. The CDR3 DNA sequence: TGTGCCAGCAGAGCCGGGACAGGGAACTCCTACGAGCAGTACTTC. Translating it yields CASRAGTGNSYEQYF.